The T cell receptor beta chain under discussion was sequenced for a study of OX40 agonist ivuxolimab in advanced cancers. Background on the study: It was ivuxolimab, an agonistic anti-OX40 (CD134) antibody, that patients were treated with. Head and neck, renal cell, melanoma or hepatocellular carcinoma were the cancers that dose-escalation patients had.

Systemic immunosuppression or autoimmune disease history was grounds to exclude patients. Blood got drawn at baseline, again on cycle 4 day 1, and then on cycle 7 day 1. The protocol was immunoSEQ multiplex PCR, while the TCRdb copy is restricted to in-frame clones and leaves out a portion. The sample has tens of thousands of clones; roughly 92% are singletons. V lost 8 bases to trimming and J lost 6 bases, with 17 bases between them. The CDR3 covers 14 residues. CDR1 and CDR2 from the germline V gene are LNHDA and SQIVND (reference sequence). Sequenced material: CD4+ or CD8+ T cells sorted from blood, taken in a trial of the OX40 agonist ivuxolimab. This sequence was found in an adult with an advanced solid tumor such as melanoma, head and neck, liver or kidney cancer. This chain joins TRBV19 and TRBJ2-1; D is perhaps TRBD2 (6 bases). CDR3 protein: CASAVANSGNEQFF. CDR3 DNA sequence: TGTGCCAGTGCGGTAGCTAATAGCGGCAATGAGCAGTTCTTC.